The entry that follows covers one TCR beta chain sequence. This sample is part of a study of blood T cell repertoires in COVID-19. For the study at large: The cDNA or gDNA used as material had been derived from T cells, B-cell-depleted T cells, or PBMCs.

The CDR3 covers 13 residues. Between the trimmed V and J ends, which lost 0 bases and 6 bases, there was a span of 8 bases. CDR1 is MNHEY and CDR2 is SMNVEV in the germline V gene (reference sequence). In the authors' methods: Nucleated cell counts were estimated from reference gene primer amplification. The method was immunoSEQ multiplex PCR; TCRdb's version includes in-frame clones alone and lacks a portion of them. Clone size and the V and J calls come from that table; the DNA yielded D and trimming. The sample yields about 190,000 clones, approximately 92% seen once. The chain uses TRBV27 and TRBJ1-2; D unresolved. The TCR comes from a man over 45 with acute or convalescent COVID-19. Specimen: peripheral blood. CDR3 amino acids: CASSLSGANGYTF. The CDR3, as DNA: TGTGCCAGCAGTTTATCAGGAGCGAATGGCTACACCTTC.